Presented here are 10 T cell receptor beta chains from one specimen sequenced in a study of blood T cell repertoires in COVID-19. Profiling relied on immunoSEQ multiplex PCR, and the TCRdb table lists in-frame clones only, not all of them. Altogether about 250,000 clones are present, just over 90% being singletons, with the ten largest covering around 2%. Sequencing was performed on PBMCs or T cells enriched from blood (not recorded which). These receptors all stem from a young woman who had recovered from COVID-19.

This chain connects TRBV7-9 to TRBJ1-2, with TRBD1 matching over 10 bases. V lost 11 bases, J lost 6 bases, and 15 bases stayed unmatched. Germline assignment: CDR1 SEHNR and CDR2 FQNEAQ (reference sequence). The CDR3 runs 15 residues. The CDR3 region is CAGDGDRGRGNGYTF. The CDR3 coding sequence is TGTGCCGGAGACGGGGACAGGGGTCGTGGAAATGGCTACACCTTC.

In DNA, the CDR3 is TGTGCCAGCAGCTTAGATAGGACAGGGGGTCGCACTGAAGCTTTCTTT. Protein product: CASSLDRTGGRTEAFF. The chain recombines TRBV7-6 with TRBJ1-1; 10 bases map to TRBD1. With 1 base clipped from V and 4 bases from J, the junction kept 6 bases outside the gene matches. The CDR3 spans 16 residues. Germline CDR1 is SGHVS and CDR2 is FNYEAQ.

The chain employs TRBV7-6 and TRBJ2-3, with a tentative D call TRBD2 (6 bases). CDR3 size: 13 residues. CDR1 is SGHVS, CDR2 FNYEAQ, per germline. V gave up 4 bases and J gave up 6 bases, with 11 bases separating them. Written as DNA, the CDR3 is TGTGCCAGCAGCTCCTTTGCGGGGGATACGCAGTATTTT. Residues: CASSSFAGDTQYF.

Only a few counts were recorded for this clone. The chain uses TRBV4-1 and TRBJ2-2; perhaps TRBD2 as D (6 bases). CDR3 length equals 15 residues. V lost 4 bases, J lost 5 bases, and 14 bases lay in between. Germline assignment: CDR1 MGHRA and CDR2 YSYEKL. The DNA for the CDR3 is TGCGCCAGCAGCCCCGCCCGGGGGAGGACCGGGGAGCTGTTTTTT. Translated: CASSPARGRTGELFF.

The chain uses TRBV10-3 and TRBJ2-3; tentatively, D is TRBD1 (6 bases). Germline V gives CDR1 ENHRY, CDR2 SYGVKD. The CDR3 runs 14 residues. V lost 1 base and J 3 bases, leaving 8 bases between the germline ends. The CDR3 protein is CAISEFQGTDTQYF. CDR3 DNA sequence: TGTGCCATCAGTGAGTTCCAGGGGACAGATACGCAGTATTTT.

The chain couples TRBV6-2 or TRBV6-3 to TRBJ1-4; 7 nucleotides agree with TRBD1. V shed 3 bases, J shed 5 bases, and the junction held 6 bases outside the gene matches. This CDR3 contains 15 residues. Germline V gene data show CDR1 as MNHEY and CDR2 as SVGEGT. The CDR3 nucleotides are TGTGCCAGCAGTTATGTCCCAGGGGGGAATGAAAAACTGTTTTTT. Translated, it gives CASSYVPGGNEKLFF.

The rearrangement uses TRBV18 and TRBJ1-5; TRBD1 agrees at 7 bases. CDR1 is KGHSH, CDR2 LQKENI, per germline. V trimming: 4 bases; J trimming: 3 bases; junction bases outside the gene matches: 3. The CDR3 spans 14 residues. CDR3 nucleotides: TGTGCCAGCTCACTCGGGACAGACAATCAGCCCCAGCATTTT. This sequence encodes CASSLGTDNQPQHF.

The J gene is TRBJ1-5, the V gene TRBV19; D gene unclear. V dropped 3 bases and J dropped 4 bases, with 13 bases sitting between them. CDR1 and CDR2 (germline): LNHDA, SQIVND (reference sequence). CDR3 length equals 15 residues. The CDR3 region is CASSIGLGRNQPQHF. CDR3 nucleotide sequence: TGTGCCAGTAGTATTGGACTTGGACGGAATCAGCCCCAGCATTTT.

V is TRBV3-1 (or the pseudogene TRBV3-2) and J is TRBJ2-5, with TRBD1 matching over 7 bases. The trim removed 5 bases at V and 6 bases at J, leaving 9 bases unmatched. This CDR3 comprises 14 residues. Germline V gives CDR1 LGHDT, CDR2 YNNKEL (reference sequence). The CDR3 bases are TGTGCCAGCAGCACAGGGGATCTTCGGAAGACCCAGTACTTC. Amino acids: CASSTGDLRKTQYF.

The chain links TRBV4-1 to TRBJ2-6; TRBD1 matches 8 bases. There are 17 residues in the CDR3. J was trimmed by 0 bases and V by 4 bases; bases with no gene match: 5. Per the germline V gene, CDR1 is MGHRA and CDR2 is YSYEKL. The CDR3 here is CASSPGQGYSGANVLTF. The CDR3 DNA reads TGCGCCAGCAGCCCCGGACAGGGCTACTCTGGGGCCAACGTCCTGACTTTC.